The rows below give T cell receptor beta chains drawn from one sample of a study of OX40 agonist ivuxolimab in advanced cancers. Generated by immunoSEQ multiplex PCR, the TCRdb table keeps only in-frame clones and is missing some. Of under 100,000 clones listed, about 84% are singletons. The sequencing here drew on CD4+ or CD8+ T cells sorted from blood, taken in a trial of the OX40 agonist ivuxolimab. The receptors shown here come from an adult with an advanced solid tumor such as melanoma, head and neck, liver or kidney cancer. Each CDR3 is given without its conserved first and last residue. Clone size is given for some rows only: seen once, a few or many times, or a class if the clone is expanded.

TRBJ1-5 | few | TRBV7-9 | ASSLRGQPQH
TRBJ2-5 | - | TRBV7-2 | ASSLRRSEAQY
TRBJ2-5 | - | TRBV7-2 | ASSRDREGETQY
TRBJ1-2 | - | TRBV30 | AWSVIGRDYGYT
TRBJ2-5 | - | TRBV6-1 | ASSVRAQETQY
TRBJ1-2 | - | TRBV19 | ASSLGWANYGYT
TRBJ2-1 | once | TRBV4-2 | ASSQAPTAGVQF
TRBJ1-2 | - | TRBV7-2 | ASSLDRDTLYGYT
TRBJ2-5 | - | TRBV28 | ASSLFRGETQY
TRBJ2-7 | - | TRBV25-1 | ASSPYGRGDEQY
TRBJ1-4 | - | TRBV5-4 | ASSWRPDAGNEKLF
TRBJ1-4 | few | TRBV6-5 | ASRTAGQGNEKLF
TRBJ1-3 | few | TRBV4-3 | ASSPSSGDTIY
TRBJ1-1 | few | TRBV6-1 | ASSEAQGIIAEAF
TRBJ2-7 | - | TRBV11-1 | ASNPGQGAGPAYEQY
TRBJ1-5 | - | TRBV28 | ASSPSGQPQH
TRBJ2-4 | - | TRBV11-2 | ASSLVQGAPRY
TRBJ1-1 | - | TRBV19 | ASSMIGGADTEAF
TRBJ2-3 | - | TRBV6-5 | ASSSPSTDTQY
TRBJ2-3 | - | TRBV5-1 | ASRYDSSTDTQY
TRBJ2-5 | - | TRBV7-9 | ASSPSGSSIQETQY